These T cell receptor beta chains were read from a single sample in a study of PD-L1 blockade in urothelial cancer. The repertoire was sequenced with immunoSEQ multiplex PCR; TCRdb's copy has only in-frame clones and lacks some. Here the sample spans 70,000 to 100,000 clones, around 84% being singletons. Material: PBMCs, obtained around atezolizumab (anti-PD-L1) treatment. All receptors come from a man aged 55 to 70 with urothelial cancer. Both conserved end residues are part of each CDR3. D genes are given only for firm matches. A clone size is listed for some rows: how often the clone was seen (once, few, many), or a class if it is expanded.

j_call v_call d_call clone_size cdr3_aa cdr3_nt
TRBJ2-1 TRBV6-1 TRBD2 NA CASRTSGGGNEQFF TGTGCCAGCAGGACGAGCGGGGGAGGCAATGAGCAGTTCTTC
TRBJ2-5 TRBV21-1 NA NA CASSKSTGAQETQYF TGTGCCAGCAGCAAAAGTACAGGGGCTCAAGAGACCCAGTACTTC
TRBJ2-1 TRBV7-2 NA NA CASSLGWRAGSYNEQFF TGTGCCAGCAGCTTAGGGTGGCGGGCGGGATCCTACAATGAGCAGTTCTTC
TRBJ2-7 TRBV19 TRBD2 NA CASSIGGSGSYEQYF TGTGCCAGTAGTATAGGCGGTAGCGGGAGTTACGAGCAGTACTTC
TRBJ1-2 TRBV2 NA NA CASSDRLYGYTF TGTGCCAGCAGTGACAGACTCTATGGCTACACCTTC
TRBJ2-7 TRBV27 TRBD1 NA CASRDGQGPYEQYF TGTGCCAGCAGGGACGGACAGGGGCCCTACGAGCAGTACTTC
TRBJ2-1 TRBV10-1 NA NA CASSDRWARGGSSYNEQFF TGCGCCAGCAGTGACCGATGGGCTAGGGGGGGGAGCTCCTACAATGAGCAGTTCTTC
TRBJ1-6 TRBV7-9 TRBD1 NA CASSFGQGQNNSPLHF TGTGCCAGCAGCTTTGGACAGGGCCAGAATAATTCACCCCTCCACTTT
TRBJ2-7 TRBV30 NA NA CAWSDLRGEGHEQYF TGTGCCTGGAGTGACCTTAGGGGGGAGGGCCACGAGCAGTACTTC
TRBJ2-5 TRBV11-2 TRBD2 NA CASSLRIAGRQETQYF TGTGCCAGCAGCTTAAGAATAGCGGGGCGCCAAGAGACCCAGTACTTC
TRBJ2-1 TRBV25-1 TRBD2 NA CASSESSGQYNEQFF TGTGCCAGCAGTGAGTCTAGCGGACAATACAATGAGCAGTTCTTC
TRBJ2-1 TRBV29-1 NA NA CSVDRGGEQFF TGCAGCGTTGACAGGGGTGGTGAGCAGTTCTTC
TRBJ1-5 TRBV6-1 NA few CASSDRGYGNQPQHF TGTGCCAGCAGTGATAGGGGTTATGGCAATCAGCCCCAGCATTTT
TRBJ1-4 TRBV6-1 NA NA CAGGLSQATNEKLFF TGTGCCGGGGGACTTAGCCAGGCAACTAATGAAAAACTGTTTTTT
TRBJ1-5 TRBV11-2 NA NA CASSSSTEWNQPQHF TGTGCCAGCAGCTCCTCGACAGAATGGAATCAGCCCCAGCATTTT
TRBJ1-4 TRBV5-1 TRBD1 NA CASRRDRGKNEKLFF TGCGCCAGCAGGAGGGACAGGGGAAAGAATGAAAAACTGTTTTTT
TRBJ1-5 TRBV7-9 TRBD1 NA CASSWDRQPQHF TGTGCCAGCAGTTGGGACAGGCAGCCCCAGCATTTT
TRBJ2-7 TRBV6-5 TRBD1 NA CASSPPGQGAYEQYF TGTGCCAGCAGTCCCCCGGGACAGGGGGCCTACGAGCAGTACTTC
TRBJ2-3 TRBV4-2 TRBD2 NA CASSQLAGGNTDTQYF TGTGCCAGCAGCCAGCTAGCGGGGGGGAACACAGATACGCAGTATTTT
TRBJ2-3 TRBV6-1 NA NA CATNLDSFTDTQYF TGTGCGACCAATCTGGACAGCTTCACAGATACGCAGTATTTT
TRBJ2-5 TRBV15 TRBD2 NA CATSRDMGGIETQYF TGTGCCACCAGCAGAGATATGGGGGGGATCGAGACCCAGTACTTC
TRBJ1-5 TRBV5-1 NA NA CASSLGTNQPQHF TGCGCCAGCAGCTTGGGTACAAATCAGCCCCAGCATTTT
TRBJ2-1 TRBV14 TRBD2 few CASSLWTSGIREQFF TGTGCCAGCAGCTTATGGACTAGCGGGATTAGAGAGCAGTTCTTC
TRBJ2-7 TRBV27 NA once CASSSGQPGFYEQYF TGTGCCAGCAGTTCTGGACAGCCCGGGTTCTACGAGCAGTACTTC
TRBJ2-2 TRBV6-1 NA NA CASSEVWTYTGELFF TGTGCCAGCAGTGAGGTTTGGACATACACCGGGGAGCTGTTTTTT
TRBJ2-1 TRBV28 TRBD2 NA CASSPSLAGNRANEQFF TGTGCCAGCAGTCCCTCTCTAGCGGGAAATAGAGCCAATGAGCAGTTCTTC
TRBJ2-1 TRBV5-3 TRBD2 NA CARSLAGFVGNEQFF TGTGCCAGAAGCTTAGCGGGATTCGTGGGGAATGAGCAGTTCTTC
TRBJ2-1 TRBV11-2 TRBD2 NA CASSPVGGAYNEQFF TGTGCCAGCAGCCCCGTGGGGGGGGCCTACAATGAGCAGTTCTTC
TRBJ1-4 TRBV30 TRBD1 NA CAWSSPGQGTEKLFF TGTGCCTGGAGCTCACCGGGACAGGGAACTGAAAAACTGTTTTTT
TRBJ2-2 TRBV28 NA once CASSPYRGGGELFF TGTGCCAGCAGCCCCTACAGGGGGGGTGGGGAGCTGTTTTTT
TRBJ2-1 TRBV11-3 TRBD1 NA CASSLDSWGQGNEQFF TGTGCCAGCAGCTTAGATTCATGGGGACAGGGCAATGAGCAGTTCTTC
TRBJ2-5 TRBV5-5 TRBD1 NA CASSRQGAIETQYF TGTGCCAGCAGCCGACAGGGGGCTATAGAGACCCAGTACTTC
TRBJ1-2 TRBV5-1 NA NA CASAHGDRSSNYGYTF TGCGCCAGCGCCCACGGCGACAGATCTTCCAACTATGGCTACACCTTC
TRBJ2-7 TRBV2 TRBD2 NA CASTEETRLAGSYEQYF TGTGCCAGCACCGAAGAAACAAGACTAGCGGGTTCCTACGAGCAGTACTTC
TRBJ2-7 TRBV7-9 TRBD1 NA CASSQRGQSSYEQYF TGTGCCAGCAGTCAAAGGGGACAGAGCTCCTACGAGCAGTACTTC
TRBJ2-3 TRBV2 TRBD2 NA CASSRLALGTQYF TGTGCCAGCAGCCGACTAGCCTTGGGCACGCAGTATTTT
TRBJ1-3 TRBV6-1 NA NA CASLRTPVSGNTIYF TGTGCCAGCCTTAGGACTCCCGTCTCTGGAAACACCATATATTTT
TRBJ1-2 TRBV5-5 NA few CASSPQGHGYTF TGTGCCAGCAGCCCTCAGGGTCACGGCTACACCTTC